This entry lists 3 T cell receptor beta chains sequenced from one sample in a study of blood T cell repertoires in COVID-19. Using immunoSEQ multiplex PCR, the repertoire was profiled, and TCRdb retains in-frame clones only, with some absent. The data hold roughly 380,000 clones, with over 75% observed a single time. Input material: peripheral blood. These receptors all come from a woman aged 40 to 50 with COVID-19, enrolled during active disease.

In this sample, this clone turned up once. V is TRBV29-1 and J is TRBJ2-6; weak D call: TRBD1 (6 bases). Germline lookup yields CDR1 SQVTM and CDR2 ANQGSEA. Trimming removed 5 bases at V and 1 base at J, with 12 bases between. The CDR3 runs 15 residues. The CDR3 here is CSVLSQGSGANVLTF. CDR3 DNA: TGCAGCGTTTTGTCCCAGGGGTCTGGGGCCAACGTCCTGACTTTC.

The chain carries TRBV3-1 (or the pseudogene TRBV3-2) and TRBJ2-1; 9 nucleotides line up with TRBD2. CDR3 length equals 14 residues. The trim removed 1 base at V and 10 bases at J, leaving 5 bases unmatched. The germline V gene encodes CDR1 LGHDT and CDR2 YNNKEL (reference sequence). The DNA for the CDR3 is TGTGCCAGCAGCCAAGTAGCGGGAGATGGGGAGCAGTTCTTC. It translates to CASSQVAGDGEQFF.

The chain links TRBV7-2 to TRBJ1-1, with D possibly being TRBD1 (5 bases). Germline V gives CDR1 SGHTA, CDR2 FQGNSA. The V end was cut by 5 bases, the J end by 2 bases, with 15 bases between. The length of the CDR3 is 15 residues. CDR3 sequence (DNA): TGTGCCAGCAGCCTCGTGGGGCAGAGCAACACTGAAGCTTTCTTT. It encodes CASSLVGQSNTEAFF.